This entry describes one TCR beta chain. What it recognizes is unknown. The record originates from a study of beta chain features in type 1 diabetes. The study, taken as a whole, reports: Moderately but significantly shorter TCRB CDR3s were found in Type 1 diabetes patients in all four CD4+ subsets.

Since all of the isolated RNA was reverse transcribed, expressed TCRB transcripts were what got sequenced. The assay was immunoSEQ multiplex PCR, and TCRdb's table has in-frame clones only and misses some. The table records some 330,000 clones, 10% to 15% of them present only once. This CDR3 is 16 amino acids long. Germline V CDR1 and CDR2: SGHRS, YFSETQ. J gave up 8 bases and V 4 bases, and 17 bases lay outside the gene matches. Material: naive CD4+ T cells from blood. The V and J genes are TRBV5-1 and TRBJ1-2, with 7 bases fitting TRBD1. The receptor was derived from a woman under 30 with type 1 diabetes. The CDR3 coding sequence is TGCGCCAGCAGCCGGGACTTTGGGACAGATATGGAAGGCTACACCTTC. Protein: CASSRDFGTDMEGYTF.